Below, 27 T cell receptor beta chains from the same sample are listed, as sequenced in a study of blood T cells in healthy people across ages (dated by TCRdb to about 2015). The library was produced with 5' RACE. TCRdb lists the instrument as Illumina HiSeq 2500. The second PCR ran for about 7 to 11 cycles and used a J-beta primer mix along with a sample-barcoded 5' primer. TCRdb itself trimmed the public reads at Q25 with fastp, ran MiXCR and retained productive beta chains. Every entry covers one CDR3 protein and lists the most common genes and DNA from its rows. The sample table holds some 640,000 distinct CDR3 sequences, of which more than 40% were seen once. Under 35% of the sample is in the top ten clones. Input material: blood. These receptors were obtained from a woman in her sixties in good health.

The chain has TRBV12-3 or TRBV12-4 and TRBJ2-3; no firm D call. V was cut by 1 base and J by 0 bases, with 14 bases left in between. This CDR3 has 17 amino acids. The CDR3 DNA reads TGTGCCAGCAGTTTAGGACCACACGAGACTAGCACAGATACGCAGTATTTT. The encoded protein is CASSLGPHETSTDTQYF.

The chain couples TRBV27 to TRBJ2-1; D is unresolved. There are 13 residues in the CDR3. In germline, CDR1 is MNHEY, CDR2 SMNVEV (reference sequence). V was pared by 8 bases and J by 3 bases, with 11 bases between. Here the CDR3 reads CASSRERYNEQFF. The CDR3 DNA is TGTGCCAGCTCCCGTGAGCGCTACAATGAGCAGTTCTTC.

The chain uses TRBV6-2 or TRBV6-3 and TRBJ2-1; possibly TRBD2 for D (5 bases). V lost 2 bases and J 6 bases, leaving 8 bases between the germline ends. The CDR3 is made up of 13 amino acids. Germline lookup yields CDR1 MNHEY and CDR2 SVGEGT. The CDR3 spells CASSYVGANEQFF. The CDR3 DNA sequence: TGTGCCAGCAGTTACGTGGGAGCCAATGAGCAGTTCTTC.

This clonotype turned up a few times. The V and J genes are TRBV28 and TRBJ2-7, with 9 bases that match TRBD2. The CDR3 length is 15 residues. Germline loops: CDR1 MDHEN, CDR2 SYDVKM. V lost 5 bases and J lost 0; bases outside the gene matches: 5. The CDR3: CASSPTSGYSYEQYF. In DNA, the CDR3 is TGTGCCAGCAGTCCTACTAGCGGGTACTCCTACGAGCAGTACTTC.

This clonotype was detected only once. The junction departs from germline at one end; a sequencing error may be responsible. The chain is built from TRBV12-3 or TRBV12-4 and TRBJ2-5; D is perhaps TRBD1 (7 bases). The CDR3 contains 17 residues. The CDR3 DNA follows: TGTGTCAGCAGTTTAGTTTTCGGGGACAGTAGGCCTCGGGAGCAGTACTTC. Its protein is CVSSLVFGDSRPREQYF.

The chain couples TRBV2 to TRBJ2-5; D gene ambiguous. The J call may be mistaken, given a closer DNA end match to TRBJ2-7. The CDR3 consists of 13 residues. CDR1 is SNHLY and CDR2 is FYNNEI in the germline V gene. Here the CDR3 DNA reads TGTGCCAGCAGTGGTCCCCCAACCTACGAGCAGTACTTC. Residues: CASSGPPTYEQYF.

This clonotype occurred once. V is TRBV28 and J is TRBJ2-5; 7 bases are a match to TRBD2. The CDR3 sequence is 14 residues long. Trimming at V came to 7 bases and at J to 5 bases, leaving 10 bases not matched to a gene. Looked up from germline, CDR1 is MDHEN and CDR2 is SYDVKM. The CDR3 here is CASNSAGKVETQYF. Here the CDR3 DNA reads TGTGCCAGCAATTCAGCGGGAAAGGTGGAGACCCAGTACTTC.

The chain links TRBV28 to TRBJ1-2; unclear D gene. V shed 4 bases and J shed 6 bases, with 18 bases lying between them. Germline V lookup: CDR1 MDHEN, CDR2 SYDVKM. The CDR3 runs to 15 residues. The CDR3 DNA reads as TGTGCCAGCAGTTCCCCGTCGGGGTCTTTTGATGGCTACACCTTC. It codes for CASSSPSGSFDGYTF.

This chain connects TRBV20-1 to TRBJ2-1; TRBD1 aligns across 7 bases. The CDR3 contains 12 residues. Looked up from germline, CDR1 is DFQATT and CDR2 is SNEGSKA (reference sequence). The CDR3 DNA reads TGCAGCCTCCCGGGACAGAACGATGAGCAGTTCTTC. As protein: CSLPGQNDEQFF.

This clonotype was seen a single time. The chain couples TRBV6-2 or TRBV6-3 to TRBJ2-6, with D tentatively TRBD1 (6 bases). Germline CDR1 is MNHEY and CDR2 is SVGEGT. CDR3 length: 15 residues. V lost 7 bases and J 2 bases, leaving 12 bases between the germline ends. The CDR3 here is CASILGQTGANVLTF. CDR3 nucleotide sequence: TGTGCCAGCATCCTGGGACAAACTGGGGCCAACGTCCTGACTTTC.

The V and J genes are TRBV20-1 and TRBJ2-7; no clear D gene. The CDR3 is made up of 14 amino acids. Germline assignment: CDR1 DFQATT and CDR2 SNEGSKA (reference sequence). V was cut by 3 bases and J by 6 bases, with 18 bases left in between. CDR3 protein: CSASPPSRRIEQYF. Written as DNA, the CDR3 is TGCAGTGCTAGCCCCCCATCTCGTAGGATCGAGCAGTACTTC.

V is TRBV20-1 and J is TRBJ2-4, with 7 bases identical to TRBD2. The trim removed 0 bases at V and 0 bases at J, leaving 5 bases unmatched. CDR3 length: 16 amino acids. CDR1 is DFQATT and CDR2 is SNEGSKA in the germline V gene (reference sequence). CDR3 loop: CSARDVAGAAKNIQYF. CDR3 DNA sequence: TGCAGTGCTAGAGATGTGGCGGGAGCAGCCAAAAACATTCAGTACTTC.

This clonotype showed up just a few times. The V gene is TRBV20-1, the J gene TRBJ2-4; tentatively, D is TRBD1 or TRBD2 (5 bases each). The end of the DNA is better explained by TRBJ2-7, so the J call may be wrong. Germline CDR1 is DFQATT and CDR2 is SNEGSKA (reference sequence). CDR3 length: 15 residues. Written as DNA, the CDR3 is TGCAGTGCTAGAGTGGGGGTATCTAGGGGCTACGAGCAGTACTTC. This gives the protein CSARVGVSRGYEQYF.

The rearrangement links TRBV6-5 to TRBJ2-1, with TRBD2 matching 7 bases. The CDR3 has 14 residues. V lost 1 base to trimming and J lost 10 bases; unmatched junction nucleotides: 7. Per the germline V gene, CDR1 is MNHEY and CDR2 is SVGAGI. In DNA form, the CDR3 reads TGTGCCAGCAGTTACTATAAGCGGGAAGGCGAGCAGTTCTTC. This codes for CASSYYKREGEQFF.

This clonotype was detected only a few times. The gene calls are TRBV20-1 and TRBJ1-1, with a tentative D call TRBD1 (5 bases). Germline CDR1 reads DFQATT; CDR2 reads SNEGSKA (reference sequence). The V end lost 6 bases, the J end lost 3 bases, and 11 bases lay between the germline ends. This CDR3 region has 12 residues. The CDR3 nucleotides read TGCAGTGCCGCCACAGGTTACACTGAAGCTTTCTTT. Translating gives CSAATGYTEAFF.

The rearrangement links TRBV10-3 to TRBJ1-2; 8 bases align to TRBD1. The ends lost 6 bases at V and 6 bases at J; junction bases unmatched: 3. This CDR3 has 12 amino acids. Germline values: CDR1 ENHRY, CDR2 SYGVKD. In DNA, the CDR3 is TGTGCCATCAGCTCGACAGGGGATGGCTACACCTTC. Its protein is CAISSTGDGYTF.

The J gene is TRBJ2-7, the V gene TRBV28; TRBD2 is a possible D gene (6 bases). The CDR3 totals 12 residues. Per the germline V gene, CDR1 is MDHEN and CDR2 is SYDVKM. V was trimmed by 7 bases and J by 0 bases, leaving 7 bases between them. CDR3 loop: CASTEGSYEQYF. CDR3 bases: TGTGCCAGCACGGAGGGCTCCTACGAGCAGTACTTC.

The chain combines TRBV7-2 with TRBJ1-5; tentatively, D is TRBD1 (6 bases). In germline, CDR1 is SGHTA, CDR2 FQGNSA. CDR3 size: 15 residues. V lost 0 bases and J lost 3, with 9 bases in between. The CDR3 spells CASSLADSFNQPQHF. CDR3 DNA: TGTGCCAGCAGCTTAGCGGACAGCTTCAATCAGCCCCAGCATTTT.

The chain links TRBV20-1 to TRBJ2-7; D is perhaps TRBD2 (6 bases). The CDR3 has 13 amino acids. V gave up 5 bases and J gave up 7 bases, with 18 bases separating them. CDR1 and CDR2 from the germline V gene are DFQATT and SNEGSKA (reference sequence). DNA of the CDR3: TGCAGTGCTTGGGGCGGGGCCTACAATGAGCAGTACTTC. Its translation: CSAWGGAYNEQYF.

The chain uses TRBV28 and TRBJ2-7; D is ambiguous. Germline CDR1 and CDR2: MDHEN and SYDVKM. CDR3 size: 14 residues. V was cut by 5 bases and J by 2 bases, with 13 bases left in between. The CDR3 bases are TGTGCCAGCAGTCCCCCGGCCGTTACCTACGAGCAGTACTTC. Its translation is CASSPPAVTYEQYF.

In this sample, this clonotype turned up many times. The chain recombines TRBV20-1 with TRBJ2-1, with D perhaps matching TRBD1 (6 bases). Per the germline V gene, CDR1 is DFQATT and CDR2 is SNEGSKA (reference sequence). The V end was cut by 3 bases, the J end by 5 bases, with 14 bases between. There are 14 residues in the CDR3. This CDR3 reads CSASGSQGHNEQFF. The DNA of the CDR3 is TGCAGTGCTAGTGGTTCGCAGGGGCACAATGAGCAGTTCTTC.

The chain uses TRBV7-2 and TRBJ2-2; TRBD1 matches 10 bases. V was clipped by 5 bases and J by 7 bases; unmatched bases: 7. The CDR3 spans 15 residues. Looked up from germline, CDR1 is SGHTA and CDR2 is FQGNSA. The CDR3 sequence: CASSVQTGGSGELFF. As DNA, the CDR3 is TGTGCCAGCAGCGTACAGACAGGGGGCAGCGGGGAGCTGTTTTTT.

The table lists this clonotype with a few counts. V gene TRBV5-1 combines with J gene TRBJ2-5, with 7 bases that match TRBD1. This CDR3 is built from 14 residues. From germline, CDR1 is SGHRS and CDR2 YFSETQ. With V trimmed by 0 bases and J by 7 bases, 6 bases remained unmatched. DNA of the CDR3: TGCGCCAGCAGCTTGGAAGGGGGCTTGGTGACCCAGTACTTC. It codes for CASSLEGGLVTQYF. The full variable domain, rest sourced from reference TRBV5-1 and TRBJ2-5, is KAGVTQTPRYLIKTRGQQVTLSCSPISGHRSVSWYQQTPGQGLQFLFEYFSETQRNKGNFPGRFSGRQFSNSRSEMNVSTLELGDSALYLCASSLEGGLVTQYFGPGTRLLVL.

Turning to this clonotype: The junction and the germline gene differ at one end; a read error may be behind it. The rearrangement joins TRBV11-2 to TRBJ2-7; 8 nucleotides agree with TRBD1. CDR3 size: 16 residues. Germline loops: CDR1 SGHAT, CDR2 FQNNGV. The CDR3 nucleotides are TGTGCCTGCAGCCCTGGCACGGGGACAGGTCTGACCGAGCAGTACTTC. Translated: CACSPGTGTGLTEQYF.

This chain connects TRBV7-9 to TRBJ2-5, with 8 positions matching TRBD2. TRBJ2-7 matches the DNA end more closely, so the J call is doubtful. This CDR3 spans 15 amino acids. CDR1 SEHNR and CDR2 FQNEAQ come from the germline V gene (reference sequence). The CDR3 DNA reads TGTGCCAGCAGCTTAATCCTAGCGGGCCTTTACGAGCAGTACTTC. The encoded protein is CASSLILAGLYEQYF.

The rearrangement joins TRBV27 to TRBJ2-7, with 12 bases fitting TRBD2. The trim removed 5 bases at V and 4 bases at J, leaving 6 bases unmatched. Per the germline V gene, CDR1 is MNHEY and CDR2 is SMNVEV (reference sequence). The CDR3 runs 15 residues. The CDR3: CASSPTSGRSYEQYF. In DNA form, the CDR3 reads TGTGCCAGCAGTCCTACTAGCGGGAGGAGTTACGAGCAGTACTTC.

This sequence joins TRBV29-1 and TRBJ2-1, with 8 bases that match TRBD1. The end of the DNA fits TRBJ2-7 better, so the J call may be wrong. This CDR3 is 15 amino acids long. Germline values: CDR1 SQVTM, CDR2 ANQGSEA. The CDR3 region is CSVESGTGAYNEQYF. CDR3 DNA: TGCAGCGTTGAGTCCGGGACAGGAGCTTACAATGAGCAGTACTTC.